One and the same sample provided the 9 T cell receptor beta chains below, sequenced in a study of blood T cell repertoires in COVID-19. Method: immunoSEQ multiplex PCR; TCRdb's copy keeps in-frame clones and lacks some. The sample lists under 140,000 clones, around 82% occurring once. The sample consisted of peripheral blood. These receptor sequences come from a woman aged 60-75 years with acute or convalescent COVID-19.

The CDR3 nucleotides are TGTGCCAGCTCACCACCGGTTCGGGGGGGGGCGTACAATGAGCAGTTCTTC. Encoded protein: CASSPPVRGGAYNEQFF. This rearrangement joins TRBV18 to TRBJ2-1, with 8 positions matching TRBD2. The CDR3 consists of 17 residues. V gave up 0 bases and J gave up 4 bases; unmatched junction bases: 8. Looked up from germline, CDR1 is KGHSH and CDR2 is LQKENI.

This sequence joins TRBV28 and TRBJ1-4, with D unresolved. From germline, CDR1 is MDHEN and CDR2 SYDVKM. The CDR3 is made up of 15 amino acids. V lost 3 bases to trimming and J lost 4 bases, with 12 bases between them. The CDR3 reads CASSFNRAGNEKLFF. The CDR3 DNA is TGTGCCAGCAGTTTTAATCGCGCGGGTAATGAAAAACTGTTTTTT.

The chain has TRBV5-1 and TRBJ1-2; TRBD1 matches 9 bases. The CDR3 sequence is 16 residues long. CDR1 is SGHRS, CDR2 YFSETQ, per germline. The V and J ends lost 3 bases and 4 bases, in that order; junction bases with no gene match: 10. CDR3 nucleotides: TGCGCCAGCAGCTACAACCTCCCGGGACAGGGCTATGGCTACACCTTC. Amino acids: CASSYNLPGQGYGYTF.

This clone was seen a single time. The V gene is TRBV7-2, the J gene TRBJ2-7; weak D call: TRBD2 (5 bases). Deletions cut 1 base from V and 6 bases from J, with 16 bases between. The CDR3 has 15 residues. Germline V CDR1 and CDR2: SGHTA, FQGNSA. CDR3 coding DNA: TGTGCCAGCAGCTTAGGGCAGCCCGGTGGGAGCGAGCAGTACTTC. Encoded protein: CASSLGQPGGSEQYF.

CDR3 DNA: TGTGCCAGCAGCCTGCCGTCAGGATCCTACGAGCAGTACTTC. It yields the protein CASSLPSGSYEQYF. The rearrangement links TRBV7-9 to TRBJ2-7, with unresolved D. Germline V gene lookup returns CDR1 SEHNR and CDR2 FQNEAQ (reference sequence). Trimming cost V 5 bases and J 1 base, with 12 bases left between them. This CDR3 spans 14 amino acids.

This clone was seen just once. V usage is TRBV6-2 or TRBV6-3 and J usage is TRBJ1-5; 9 bases map to TRBD1. The V and J ends lost 4 bases and 2 bases, in that order; junction bases with no gene match: 12. In germline, CDR1 is MNHEY, CDR2 SVGEGT. This CDR3 region has 18 residues. CDR3 coding DNA: TGTGCCAGCAGTTCGGCTCGGTTCGGGGACAGGGGCAATCAGCCCCAGCATTTT. Translating it yields CASSSARFGDRGNQPQHF.

The gene calls are TRBV6-1 and TRBJ2-3, with no clear D. Germline lookup yields CDR1 MNHNS and CDR2 SASEGT. The germline V and J ends were trimmed by 2 bases and 3 bases, with 9 bases remaining between them. CDR3 length: 14 amino acids. CDR3 DNA: TGTGCCAGCAGTGAATTCCACCTAACAGATACGCAGTATTTT. Translated, it gives CASSEFHLTDTQYF.

The genes are TRBV29-1 and TRBJ2-1; 11 bases are shared with TRBD2. The CDR3 runs to 14 residues. With 5 bases clipped from V and 8 bases from J, the junction kept 8 bases outside the gene matches. Per germline, CDR1 SQVTM and CDR2 ANQGSEA. The CDR3 loop reads CSVNGGTSGYEQFF. The CDR3 DNA reads TGCAGCGTTAACGGTGGGACTAGCGGTTATGAGCAGTTCTTC.

V and J are TRBV28 and TRBJ1-2; TRBD1 is a possible D gene (5 bases). The CDR3 has 17 residues. Germline CDR1 MDHEN, CDR2 SYDVKM. Between the trimmed V and J ends, which lost 8 bases and 5 bases, there was a span of 27 bases. The CDR3 region is CASDTYRFPASYYGYTF. DNA for the CDR3: TGTGCCAGCGATACTTACAGGTTCCCGGCGTCATATTATGGCTACACCTTC.